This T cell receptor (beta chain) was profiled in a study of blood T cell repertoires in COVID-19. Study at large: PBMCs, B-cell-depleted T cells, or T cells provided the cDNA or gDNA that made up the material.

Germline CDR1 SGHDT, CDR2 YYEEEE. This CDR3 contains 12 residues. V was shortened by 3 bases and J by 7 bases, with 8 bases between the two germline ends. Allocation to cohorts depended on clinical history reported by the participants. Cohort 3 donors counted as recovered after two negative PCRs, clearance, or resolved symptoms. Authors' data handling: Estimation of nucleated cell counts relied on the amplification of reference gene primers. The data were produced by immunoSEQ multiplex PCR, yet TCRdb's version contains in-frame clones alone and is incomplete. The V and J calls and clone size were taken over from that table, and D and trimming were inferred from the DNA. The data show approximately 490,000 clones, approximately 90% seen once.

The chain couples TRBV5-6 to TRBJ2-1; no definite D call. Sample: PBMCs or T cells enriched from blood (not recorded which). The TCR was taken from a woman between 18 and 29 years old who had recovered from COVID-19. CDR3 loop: CASSSYTNEQFF. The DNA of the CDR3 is TGTGCCAGCAGCTCCTATACGAATGAGCAGTTCTTC.